The source of this TCR beta chain is a study of cytomegalovirus exposure and HLA in healthy donors. The overall study: Earlier, 200 million or so T cells were analyzed, and about 120 million unique TCR beta sequences were found among them. Among the 300 to 450 genotyped donors, less than 85% were placed in the Caucasian-associated ancestry cluster.

This PCR relied on a set of 60 Vbeta primers and 13 Jbeta primers. Measured with immunoSEQ multiplex PCR; TCRdb has only the in-frame clones, and not every one. The sample shows under 90,000 clones, about 79% of them seen only once. Germline V CDR1 and CDR2: SGHNT, YYREEE (reference sequence). V was cut by 0 bases and J by 7 bases, with 11 bases left in between. The CDR3 spans 14 residues. The TCR sequence derives from a woman aged 35 to 49 in good health and CMV-seronegative. The chain links TRBV5-4 to TRBJ2-1; D possibly corresponds to TRBD2 (5 bases). Sequencing was carried out using PBMCs. CDR3 in DNA: TGTGCCAGCAGCTTGGTCGGTAGCGAAAATGAGCAGTTCTTC. Amino acids: CASSLVGSENEQFF.